This note documents a single T cell receptor (beta chain) sequence. Trimming shortened V by 5 bases and J by 8 bases, and 15 bases separated the two germline ends. The CDR3 covers 13 residues. Germline V gene lookup returns CDR1 MNHNS and CDR2 SASEGT. Measured with immunoSEQ multiplex PCR; TCRdb has only the in-frame clones, and not every one. The table lists roughly 5,000 clones, less than 75% of them singletons. This entry belongs to a study of the immune and genomic landscape of osteosarcoma. Osteosarcoma specimens were post-treatment primary, local recurrence and metastasis tumors from poor-prognosis patients.

The sequencing input was osteosarcoma tumor tissue from the femur. The TCR comes from a human donor with osteosarcoma. The V and J genes are TRBV6-1 and TRBJ1-1; possibly TRBD1 for D (5 bases). DNA of the CDR3: TGTGCCAGCAGTACCGGGACCGTGGGGGAAGCTTTCTTT. Protein product: CASSTGTVGEAFF.